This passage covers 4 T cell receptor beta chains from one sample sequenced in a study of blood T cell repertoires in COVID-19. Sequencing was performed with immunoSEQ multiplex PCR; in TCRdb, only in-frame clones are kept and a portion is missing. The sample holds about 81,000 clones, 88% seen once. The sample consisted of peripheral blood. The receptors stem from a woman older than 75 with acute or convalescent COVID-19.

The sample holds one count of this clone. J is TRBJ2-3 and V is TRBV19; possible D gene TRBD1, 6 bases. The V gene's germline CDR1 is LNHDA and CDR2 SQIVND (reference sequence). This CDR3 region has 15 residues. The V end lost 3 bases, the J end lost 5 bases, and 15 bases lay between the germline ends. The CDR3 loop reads CASSIMTVGGDTQYF. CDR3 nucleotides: TGTGCCAGTAGTATTATGACGGTAGGGGGAGATACGCAGTATTTT.

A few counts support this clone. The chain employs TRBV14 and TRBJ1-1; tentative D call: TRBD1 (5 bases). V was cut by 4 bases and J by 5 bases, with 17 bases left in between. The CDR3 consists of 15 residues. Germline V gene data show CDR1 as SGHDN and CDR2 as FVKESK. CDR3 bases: TGTGCCAGCAGCCGGCCGCAGGGAGGAAGGACTGAAGCTTTCTTT. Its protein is CASSRPQGGRTEAFF.

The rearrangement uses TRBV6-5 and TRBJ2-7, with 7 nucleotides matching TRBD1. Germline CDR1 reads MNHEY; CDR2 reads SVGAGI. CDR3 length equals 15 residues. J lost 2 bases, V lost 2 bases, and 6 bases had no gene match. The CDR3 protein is CASSYGGGQAYEQYF. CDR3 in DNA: TGTGCCAGCAGTTACGGCGGTGGACAGGCCTACGAGCAGTACTTC.

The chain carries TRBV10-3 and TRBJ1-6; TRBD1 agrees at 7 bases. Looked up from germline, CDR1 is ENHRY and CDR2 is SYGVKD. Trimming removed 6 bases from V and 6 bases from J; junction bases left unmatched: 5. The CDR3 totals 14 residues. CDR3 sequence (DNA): TGTGCCATCAGAACCGGGACAGCTAATTCACCCCTCCACTTT. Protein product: CAIRTGTANSPLHF.